These 3 T cell receptor beta chains were sequenced from one sample in a study of blood T cells in healthy people across ages. Primed by a sample-barcoded 5' primer and a J-beta primer mix, a second PCR proceeded for 7 to 11 cycles. TCRdb redid the calling of the 5' RACE reads with MiXCR, one entry per CDR3 protein. The table includes approximately 580,000 distinct CDR3 sequences, approximately 25% detected once. These data also formed part of another study, on T cells of mothers and their children.

The material sequenced was blood. The receptors derive from a boy younger than 18 in good health.

This clonotype appeared many times. The rearrangement uses TRBV7-2 and TRBJ2-7; D is undetermined. Trimming pared 1 base from V and 3 bases from J, leaving 7 bases between. From germline, CDR1 is SGHTA and CDR2 FQGNSA. The CDR3 runs 13 residues. As DNA, the CDR3 is TGTGCCAGCAGCTTAGGGGGTGGCTACGAGCAGTACTTC. Its translation is CASSLGGGYEQYF.

The rearrangement links TRBV7-8 to TRBJ2-2, with D perhaps assigned TRBD1 or TRBD2 (5 bases each). This CDR3 is 16 amino acids long. Per germline, CDR1 SGHVS and CDR2 FQNEAQ. V shed 0 bases and J shed 0 bases, with 8 bases lying between them. The CDR3 DNA follows: TGTGCCAGCAGCTTAGCGGTGGGGGCGAACACCGGGGAGCTGTTTTTT. Translation gives CASSLAVGANTGELFF.

This clonotype was detected only a few times. The V call is TRBV11-3, the J call TRBJ2-1; D call uncertain. The V and J ends lost 3 bases and 6 bases respectively, with 9 bases between them. Per germline, CDR1 SGHNT and CDR2 YENEEA. This CDR3 spans 13 amino acids. CDR3 bases: TGTGCCAGCAGCTTGAGCGTGGGCAATGAGCAGTTCTTC. Amino acid sequence: CASSLSVGNEQFF.